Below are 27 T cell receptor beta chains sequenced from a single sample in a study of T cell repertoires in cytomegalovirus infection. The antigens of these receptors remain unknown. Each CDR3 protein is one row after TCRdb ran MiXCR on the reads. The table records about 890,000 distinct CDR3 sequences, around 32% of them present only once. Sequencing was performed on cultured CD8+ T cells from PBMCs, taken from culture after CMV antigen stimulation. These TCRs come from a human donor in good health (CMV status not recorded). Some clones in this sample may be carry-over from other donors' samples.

The CDR3 spells CASRLQGPANYGYTF. In DNA form, the CDR3 reads TGTGCCAGCAGATTACAGGGGCCAGCTAACTATGGCTACACCTTC. This chain uses TRBV12-3 or TRBV12-4 with TRBJ1-2, with TRBD1 matching over 7 bases. This CDR3 is 15 amino acids long. Trimming at V came to 6 bases and at J to 0 bases, leaving 7 bases not matched to a gene.

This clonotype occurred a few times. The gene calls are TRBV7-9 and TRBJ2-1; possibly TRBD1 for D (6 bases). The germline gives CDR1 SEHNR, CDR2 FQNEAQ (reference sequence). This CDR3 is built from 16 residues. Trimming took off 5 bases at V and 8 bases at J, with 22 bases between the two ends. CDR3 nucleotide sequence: TGTGCCAGCAGCCCCCCCACCGGGACACAATTCTATGAGCAGTTCTTC. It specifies CASSPPTGTQFYEQFF.

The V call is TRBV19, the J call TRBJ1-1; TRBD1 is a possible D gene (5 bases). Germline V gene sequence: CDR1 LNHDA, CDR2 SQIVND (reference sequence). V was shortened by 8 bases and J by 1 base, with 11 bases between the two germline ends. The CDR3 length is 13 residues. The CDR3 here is CASGAGRNTEAFF. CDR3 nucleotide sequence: TGTGCCAGTGGGGCAGGGAGGAACACTGAAGCTTTCTTT.

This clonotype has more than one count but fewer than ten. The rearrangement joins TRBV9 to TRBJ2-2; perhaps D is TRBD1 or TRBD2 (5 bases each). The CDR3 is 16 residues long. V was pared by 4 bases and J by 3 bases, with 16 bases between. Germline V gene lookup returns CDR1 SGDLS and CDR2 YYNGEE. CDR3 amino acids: CASSRGVSPYTGELFF. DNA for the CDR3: TGTGCCAGCAGCAGAGGGGTTAGTCCCTACACCGGGGAGCTGTTTTTT.

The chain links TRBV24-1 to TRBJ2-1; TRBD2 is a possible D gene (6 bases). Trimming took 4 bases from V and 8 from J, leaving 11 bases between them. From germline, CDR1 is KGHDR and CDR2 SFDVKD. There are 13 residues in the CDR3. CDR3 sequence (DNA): TGTGCCACCAGTGAGACTAGTTATCATGAGCAGTTCTTC. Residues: CATSETSYHEQFF.

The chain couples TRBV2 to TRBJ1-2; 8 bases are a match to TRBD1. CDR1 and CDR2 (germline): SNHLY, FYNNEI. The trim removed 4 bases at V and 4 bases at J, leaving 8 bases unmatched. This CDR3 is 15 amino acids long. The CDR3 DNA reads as TGTGCCAGCAGTGTCAACCCAGGGGGCAGCTATGGCTACACCTTC. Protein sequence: CASSVNPGGSYGYTF.

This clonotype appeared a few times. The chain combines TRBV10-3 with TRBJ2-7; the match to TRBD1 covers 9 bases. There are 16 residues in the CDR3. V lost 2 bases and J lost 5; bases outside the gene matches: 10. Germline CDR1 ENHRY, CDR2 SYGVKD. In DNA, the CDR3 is TGTGCCATCAGTGAGGAAAGGGGACAGGGTTACGACGAGCAGTACTTC. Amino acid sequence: CAISEERGQGYDEQYF.

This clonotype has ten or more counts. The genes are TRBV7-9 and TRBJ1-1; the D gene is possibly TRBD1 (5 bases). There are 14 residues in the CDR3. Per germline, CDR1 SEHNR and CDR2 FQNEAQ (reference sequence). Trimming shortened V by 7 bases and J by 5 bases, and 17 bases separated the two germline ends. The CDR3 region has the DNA TGTGCCAGCAACAAGGACACCCTGGGGACTGAAGCTTTCTTT. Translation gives CASNKDTLGTEAFF.

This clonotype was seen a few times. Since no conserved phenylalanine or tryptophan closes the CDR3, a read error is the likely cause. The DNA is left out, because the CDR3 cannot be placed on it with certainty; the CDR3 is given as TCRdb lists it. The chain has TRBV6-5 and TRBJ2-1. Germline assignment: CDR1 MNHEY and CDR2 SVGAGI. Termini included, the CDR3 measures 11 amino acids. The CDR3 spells CASSYGSRKMS.

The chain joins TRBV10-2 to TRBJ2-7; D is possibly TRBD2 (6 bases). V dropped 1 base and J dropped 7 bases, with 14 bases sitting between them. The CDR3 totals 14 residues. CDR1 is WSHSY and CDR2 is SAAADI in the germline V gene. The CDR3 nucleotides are TGCGCCAGCAGTGAGTTCAAGGAGGGGTGGGAGCAGTACTTC. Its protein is CASSEFKEGWEQYF.

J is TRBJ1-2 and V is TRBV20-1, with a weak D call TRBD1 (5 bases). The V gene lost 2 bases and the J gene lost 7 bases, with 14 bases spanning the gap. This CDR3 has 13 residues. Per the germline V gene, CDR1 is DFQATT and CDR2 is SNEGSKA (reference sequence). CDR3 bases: TGCAGTGCTAGACCCCCCGACAGCCTTGGCTACACCTTC. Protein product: CSARPPDSLGYTF.

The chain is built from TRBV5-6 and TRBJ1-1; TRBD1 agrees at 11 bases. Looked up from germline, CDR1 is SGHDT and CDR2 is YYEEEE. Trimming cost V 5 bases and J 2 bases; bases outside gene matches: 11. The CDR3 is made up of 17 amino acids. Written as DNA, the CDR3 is TGTGCCAGCAGGTCCGGGACAGGGGGGGTTCATAACACTGAAGCTTTCTTT. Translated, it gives CASRSGTGGVHNTEAFF.

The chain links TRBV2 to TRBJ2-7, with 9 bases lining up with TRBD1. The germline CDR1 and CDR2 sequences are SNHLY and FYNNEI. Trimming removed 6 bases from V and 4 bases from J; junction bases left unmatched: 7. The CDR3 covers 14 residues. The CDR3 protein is CASRSQGARYEQYF. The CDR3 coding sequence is TGTGCCAGCAGATCACAGGGGGCGCGGTACGAGCAGTACTTC.

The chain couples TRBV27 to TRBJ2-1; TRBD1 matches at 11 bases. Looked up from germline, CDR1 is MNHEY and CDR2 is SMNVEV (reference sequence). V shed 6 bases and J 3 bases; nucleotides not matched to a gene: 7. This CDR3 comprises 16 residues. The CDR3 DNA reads TGTGCCAGCAGGGGTCGGACAGGGGGCTACTACAATGAGCAGTTCTTC. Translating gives CASRGRTGGYYNEQFF.

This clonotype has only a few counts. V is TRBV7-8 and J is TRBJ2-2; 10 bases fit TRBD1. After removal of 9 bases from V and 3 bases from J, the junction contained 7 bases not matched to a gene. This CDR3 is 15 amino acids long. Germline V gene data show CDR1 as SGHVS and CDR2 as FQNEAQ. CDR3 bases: TGTGCCAGTCCTCCGGGACAGGGGTACACCGGGGAGCTGTTTTTT. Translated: CASPPGQGYTGELFF.

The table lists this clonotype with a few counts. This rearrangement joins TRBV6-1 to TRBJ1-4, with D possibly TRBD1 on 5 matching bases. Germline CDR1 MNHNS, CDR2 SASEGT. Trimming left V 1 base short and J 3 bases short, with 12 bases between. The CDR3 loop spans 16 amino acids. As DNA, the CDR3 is TGTGCCAGCAGTGAAGTCGATGGCAGGGCTAATGAAAAACTGTTTTTT. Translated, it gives CASSEVDGRANEKLFF.

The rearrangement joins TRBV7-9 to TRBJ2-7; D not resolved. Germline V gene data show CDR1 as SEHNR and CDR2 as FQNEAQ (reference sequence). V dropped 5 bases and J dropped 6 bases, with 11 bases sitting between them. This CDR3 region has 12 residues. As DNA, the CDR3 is TGTGCCAGCAGCCATACTCCAACCGAGCAGTACTTC. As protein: CASSHTPTEQYF.

The CDR3 DNA reads TGTGCCAGCGGGGATTTGGGTTGGGCCAACGTCCTGACTTTC. Its protein product is CASGDLGWANVLTF. V is TRBV6-8 and J is TRBJ2-6; no definite D call. Deletions cut 8 bases from V and 5 bases from J, with 13 bases between. This CDR3 region has 14 residues. Germline V gene sequence: CDR1 MNHGY, CDR2 SAAAGT.

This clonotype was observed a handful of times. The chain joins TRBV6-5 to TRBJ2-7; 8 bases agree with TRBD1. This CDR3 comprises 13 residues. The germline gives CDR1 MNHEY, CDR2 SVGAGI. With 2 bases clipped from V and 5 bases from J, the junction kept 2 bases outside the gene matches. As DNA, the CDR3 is TGTGCCAGCAGTTACGTACAGGGGGACGAGCAGTACGTC. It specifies CASSYVQGDEQYV.

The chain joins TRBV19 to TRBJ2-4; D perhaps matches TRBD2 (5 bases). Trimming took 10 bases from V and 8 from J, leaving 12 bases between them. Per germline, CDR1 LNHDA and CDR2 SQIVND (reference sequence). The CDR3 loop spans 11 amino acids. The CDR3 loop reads CAIPPGDIQYF. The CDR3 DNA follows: TGTGCCATCCCCCCCGGGGACATTCAGTACTTC.

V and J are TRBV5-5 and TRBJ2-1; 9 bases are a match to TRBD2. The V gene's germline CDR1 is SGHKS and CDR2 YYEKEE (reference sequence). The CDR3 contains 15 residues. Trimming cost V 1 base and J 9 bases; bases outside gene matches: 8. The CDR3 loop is CASSLLAGGQVEQFF. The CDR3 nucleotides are TGTGCCAGCAGCTTGTTGGCGGGGGGGCAGGTTGAGCAGTTCTTC.

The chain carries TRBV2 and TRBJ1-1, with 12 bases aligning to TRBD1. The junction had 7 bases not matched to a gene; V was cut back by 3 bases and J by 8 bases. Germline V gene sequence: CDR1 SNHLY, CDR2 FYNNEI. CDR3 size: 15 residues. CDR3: CASSDPGTGGAEAFF. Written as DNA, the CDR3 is TGTGCCAGCAGTGACCCCGGGACAGGGGGCGCGGAAGCTTTCTTT.

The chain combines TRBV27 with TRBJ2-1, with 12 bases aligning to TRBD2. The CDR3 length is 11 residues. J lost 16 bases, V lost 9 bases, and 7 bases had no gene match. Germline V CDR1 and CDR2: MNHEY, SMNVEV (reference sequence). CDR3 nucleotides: TGTGCCAGTTCTAGCGGGGGGGCCGAATTCTTC. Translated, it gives CASSSGGAEFF.

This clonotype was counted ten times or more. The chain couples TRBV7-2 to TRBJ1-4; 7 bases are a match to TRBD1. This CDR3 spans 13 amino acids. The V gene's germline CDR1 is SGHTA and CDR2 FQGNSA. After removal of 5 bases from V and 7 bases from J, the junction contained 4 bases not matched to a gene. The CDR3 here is CASSPDRVEKLFF. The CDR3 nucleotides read TGTGCCAGCAGCCCCGACAGGGTTGAAAAACTGTTTTTT. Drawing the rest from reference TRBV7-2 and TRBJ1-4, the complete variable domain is GAGVSQSPSNKVTEKGKDVELRCDPISGHTALYWYRQSLGQGLEFLIYFQGNSAPDKSGLPSDRFSAERTGGSVSTLTIQRTQQEDSAVYLCASSPDRVEKLFFGSGTQLSVL.

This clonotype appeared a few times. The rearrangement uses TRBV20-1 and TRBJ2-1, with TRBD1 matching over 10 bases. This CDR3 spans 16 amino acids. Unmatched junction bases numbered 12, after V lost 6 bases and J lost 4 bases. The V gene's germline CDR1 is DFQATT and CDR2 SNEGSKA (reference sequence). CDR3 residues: CSASTTGTGDYNEQFF. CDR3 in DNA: TGCAGTGCCTCCACGACCGGGACAGGGGATTACAATGAGCAGTTCTTC.

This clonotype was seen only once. CDR3 sequence (DNA): TGTGCCAGTAGTATCCAACAGGGGAACACTGAAGCTTTCTTT. Its protein is CASSIQQGNTEAFF. V gene TRBV19 combines with J gene TRBJ1-1; D is perhaps TRBD1 (6 bases). V was pared by 3 bases and J by 1 base, with 9 bases between. This CDR3 has 14 amino acids. Germline V CDR1 and CDR2: LNHDA, SQIVND (reference sequence).

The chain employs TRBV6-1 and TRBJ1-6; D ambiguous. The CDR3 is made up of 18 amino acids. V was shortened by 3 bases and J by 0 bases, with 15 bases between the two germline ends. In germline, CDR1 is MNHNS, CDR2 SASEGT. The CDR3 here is CASSENHATSSYNSPLHF. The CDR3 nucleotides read TGTGCCAGCAGTGAGAACCACGCCACGAGCTCCTATAATTCACCCCTCCACTTT.